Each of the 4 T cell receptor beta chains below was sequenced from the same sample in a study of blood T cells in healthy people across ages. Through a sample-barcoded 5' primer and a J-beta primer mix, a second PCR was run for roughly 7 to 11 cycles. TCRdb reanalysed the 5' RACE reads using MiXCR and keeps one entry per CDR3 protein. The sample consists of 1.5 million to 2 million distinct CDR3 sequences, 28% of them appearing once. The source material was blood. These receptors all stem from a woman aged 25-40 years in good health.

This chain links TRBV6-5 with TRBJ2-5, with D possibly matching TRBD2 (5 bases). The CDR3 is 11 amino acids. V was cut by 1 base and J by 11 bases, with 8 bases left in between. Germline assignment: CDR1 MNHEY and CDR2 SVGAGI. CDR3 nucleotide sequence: TGTGCCAGCAGTTACTTACGGGGACAGTACTTC. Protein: CASSYLRGQYF.

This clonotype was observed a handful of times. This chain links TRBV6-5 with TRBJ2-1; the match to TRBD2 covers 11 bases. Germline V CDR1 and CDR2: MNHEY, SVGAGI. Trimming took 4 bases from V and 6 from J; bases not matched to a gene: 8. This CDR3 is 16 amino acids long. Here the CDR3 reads CASSSLFSGRANEQFF. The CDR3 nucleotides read TGTGCCAGCAGTTCCCTCTTTAGCGGGAGGGCCAATGAGCAGTTCTTC.

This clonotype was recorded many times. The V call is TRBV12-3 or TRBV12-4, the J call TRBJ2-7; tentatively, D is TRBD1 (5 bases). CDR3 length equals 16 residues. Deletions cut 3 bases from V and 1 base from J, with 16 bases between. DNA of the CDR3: TGTGCCAGCAGTTTGAAGGGTCAGGGTCATTCCTACGAGCAGTACTTC. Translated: CASSLKGQGHSYEQYF.

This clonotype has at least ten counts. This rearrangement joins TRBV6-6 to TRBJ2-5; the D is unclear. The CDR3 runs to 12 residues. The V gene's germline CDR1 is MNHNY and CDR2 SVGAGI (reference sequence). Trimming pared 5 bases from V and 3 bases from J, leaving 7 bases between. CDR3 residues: CASSLYKETQYF. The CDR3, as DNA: TGTGCCAGCAGTCTGTATAAAGAGACCCAGTACTTC.